This TCR beta chain was documented in a study of Ad26.COV2.S vaccination and SARS-CoV-2 variants. The study's findings and limits: Ad26.COV2.S recipients had broader spike-specific TCRs (P = 0.0014). Post-vaccination spike-specific CD8+ and CD4+ T cell responses reportedly had substantial breadth.

V lost 3 bases and J lost 5, with 10 bases in between. The CDR3 is made up of 13 amino acids. With respect to this clone: Its matching antigen is unknown.

TCRdb's copy holds only in-frame clones and misses some; the assay was immunoSEQ multiplex PCR. Altogether a few hundred thousand clones are present, around 89% being singletons, with the ten largest covering around 3.6%. Treatment meaning: 15 to 20 received Ad26.COV2.S at low or high dose, single or two shots; five or six received placebo; per-sample allocation not given. Collection of samples fell on day 63 after the first vaccine or placebo injection. The material was peripheral blood, obtained in a trial of Ad26.COV2.S vaccine versus placebo. This chain connects TRBV12-3 or TRBV12-4 to TRBJ2-5; D perhaps matches TRBD1 (6 bases). This TCR was sampled from a person aged 18-65 years who received the Ad26.COV2.S COVID-19 vaccine or a placebo. The CDR3 spells CASSLYRVETQYF. In DNA form, the CDR3 reads TGTGCCAGCAGTTTGTACAGGGTTGAGACCCAGTACTTC.